In its sample, the clone carrying this TCR beta chain was seen a few times. What it recognizes is unknown. Investigators prepared the TCR beta libraries by applying iRepertoire HTBI primers and Arm-PCR of CDR3 regions. TCRdb ran MiXCR on the multiplex PCR reads and lists one entry per CDR3 protein. The data show a few hundred thousand distinct CDR3 sequences, approximately 15% seen once. CDR1 and CDR2 from the germline V gene are LNHDA and SQIVND (reference sequence). The CDR3 runs 13 residues. J was trimmed by 4 bases and V by 10 bases; bases with no gene match: 7. The time point denotes: newly diagnosed GD, antithyroid drugs for less than 3 months. PBMC RNA served as the TCR library source. The collection involved drawing approximately 9.9 milliliters of peripheral blood into EDTA tubes. These data come from a study of regulatory T cells in long-lasting Graves disease. Study-wide points: Favoring TRBV28, TRBJ1-2 and TRBJ2-5 was a feature seen in persistent disease. Possibly, accuracy suffered from the small sample size.

A further study also used this sample, focusing on T cells in Graves' hyperthyroidism and ophthalmopathy.

The receptor was isolated from a man aged 35 to 55 with Graves disease. The specimen comprised peripheral blood mononuclear cells (PBMCs), sampled at new diagnosis, from a patient treated with antithyroid drugs. The rearrangement uses TRBV19 and TRBJ2-1; 7 bases are shared with TRBD1. CDR3 nucleotides: TGTGCCACGGGTACAGGGGAATACAATGAGCAGTTCTTC. This translates into CATGTGEYNEQFF.